This is a list of T cell receptor beta chains from one sample in a study of regulatory T cells in long-lasting Graves disease. Using its own MiXCR run on the multiplex PCR reads, TCRdb lists one record per CDR3 protein. The sample gives about 380,000 distinct CDR3 sequences, roughly 15% of which show up once; 22% is in the top ten. The sequencing used peripheral blood mononuclear cells (PBMCs), collected at new diagnosis, from a patient treated with antithyroid drugs. The receptor source for this set is a female donor with Graves disease. CDR3s include the opening cysteine and the closing phenylalanine or tryptophan. The D gene is left open where the match is weak. The listing skips clone size in some rows; elsewhere it reads once, few, many or a size class.

TRBV12-3/TRBV12-4,-,-,TRBJ2-3,TGTGCCAGCAGTTTTGAATACCGTCCAGATACGCAGTATTTT,CASSFEYRPDTQYF
TRBV28,-,many,TRBJ1-5,TGTGCCAGCAGTTTATGCAGGATCGATCAGCCCCAGCATTTT,CASSLCRIDQPQHF
TRBV11-3,-,many,TRBJ2-1,TGTGCCAGCAGCTTAGATCTGAGGGAGGTCTACAATGAGCAGTTCTTC,CASSLDLREVYNEQFF
TRBV19,-,few,TRBJ1-2,TGTGCCAGTAGGACCGACGGACAACGGGGTGGCTACACCTTC,CASRTDGQRGGYTF
TRBV20-1,-,many,TRBJ2-7,TGCAGTGCTAGTTACGGAGGGACCGACGAGCAGTACTTC,CSASYGGTDEQYF
TRBV5-1,-,few,TRBJ2-5,TGCGCCAGCAGCTTGGTGTCTGGAGAGACCCAGTACTTC,CASSLVSGETQYF
TRBV4-1,-,-,TRBJ2-7,TGCGCCAGCAGCCTCCGGGGACCGGATTTCTACGAGCAGTACTTC,CASSLRGPDFYEQYF
TRBV7-9,TRBD2,many,TRBJ2-3,TGTGCCAGCAGCTTTAGCGGGAGGGCCACCGATACGCAGTATTTT,CASSFSGRATDTQYF
TRBV11-2,TRBD1,many,TRBJ1-1,TGTGCCAGCAGTGGGACAGCTATGAACACTGAAGCTTTCTTT,CASSGTAMNTEAFF
TRBV18,TRBD2,few,TRBJ2-1,TGTGCCACCCTCACGGGGGGGATCGGAGGCTATGAGCAGTTCTTC,CATLTGGIGGYEQFF
TRBV20-1,TRBD2,-,TRBJ2-1,TGCAGTGCTGGGACCTTAGCGGGAAGCCTCTACAATGAGCAGTTCTTC,CSAGTLAGSLYNEQFF
TRBV6-2/TRBV6-3,TRBD1,many,TRBJ1-1,TGTGCCAGCAGTTACTCGGACAGGGAAGCTTTCTTT,CASSYSDREAFF
TRBV20-1,-,many,TRBJ2-5,TGCAGTTACACCGACAGATTCCAAGAGACCCAGTACTTC,CSYTDRFQETQYF
TRBV6-2/TRBV6-3,-,few,TRBJ1-1,TGTGCCAGCAGTTACCCATGTTGCGGTGCTGAAGCTTTCTTT,CASSYPCCGAEAFF
TRBV5-1,-,many,TRBJ1-1,TGCGCCAGCAATACCGGGACTGTGAACACTGAAGCTTTCTTT,CASNTGTVNTEAFF
TRBV2,-,-,TRBJ2-3,TGTGCCAGCAGTGAAGCGCGGTTGGACAGCGACCCTAGCACAGATACGCAGTATTTT,CASSEARLDSDPSTDTQYF
TRBV12-3/TRBV12-4,-,many,TRBJ2-3,TGTGCCAGCAGTTTAAGGTTCCACTCCACAGATACGCAGTATTTT,CASSLRFHSTDTQYF
TRBV5-4,-,many,TRBJ1-2,TGTGCCAGCAGCTTGGATTTTGGAGTCACCGTTAACTATGGCTACACCTTC,CASSLDFGVTVNYGYTF
TRBV5-6,-,many,TRBJ2-7,TGTGCCAGCACCCGGGGATCCTACGAGCAGTACTTC,CASTRGSYEQYF
TRBV12-3/TRBV12-4,TRBD1,few,TRBJ2-3,TGTGCCAGCAGGACAGGGGGCGCAGATACGCAGTATTTT,CASRTGGADTQYF
TRBV5-1,-,many,TRBJ1-3,TGCGCCAGCAGCCCGAGTAATACGGGAAACACCATATATTTT,CASSPSNTGNTIYF
TRBV7-9,TRBD2,many,TRBJ2-1,TGTGCCAGCAGCTTAGCTAGCGGGGGCCCCTATAACAATGAGCAGTTCTTC,CASSLASGGPYNNEQFF
TRBV7-3,-,many,TRBJ2-1,TGTGCCAGCAGCTTAAACCTAAATGAGCAGTTCTTC,CASSLNLNEQFF
TRBV12-3/TRBV12-4,-,few,TRBJ1-2,TGTGCCAGCAGTCCCGGCAGGGCCTTAGGCTACACCTTC,CASSPGRALGYTF
TRBV20-1,TRBD2,many,TRBJ2-5,TGCAGTGCTCGGACTAGCGGGGGGACACGCCAAGAGACCCAGTACTTC,CSARTSGGTRQETQYF
TRBV20-1,-,many,TRBJ2-7,TGCAGTGCTAGGCAGAACTACGAGCAGTACTTC,CSARQNYEQYF
TRBV2,-,-,TRBJ2-4,TGTGCCAGCAGCCCAAGCAAAGCCAAAAACATTCAGTACTTC,CASSPSKAKNIQYF
TRBV7-7,-,few,TRBJ2-1,TGTGCTAGCAGCTTAGGAACTGAGGCTTACAATGAGCAGTTCTTC,CASSLGTEAYNEQFF
TRBV5-4,TRBD1,few,TRBJ2-7,TGTGCCAGCACCAGGACAGGGGGTGGGAACGAGCAGTACTTC,CASTRTGGGNEQYF
TRBV3-1,-,many,TRBJ2-6,TGTGCCAGCAGCCAAGAGGCCTCGCCGGCCAACGTCCTGACTTTC,CASSQEASPANVLTF
TRBV4-3,-,few,TRBJ1-5,TGCGCCAGCAGCCAAGATGGCTCAGGGCGCAATCAGCCCCAGCATTTT,CASSQDGSGRNQPQHF
TRBV20-1,-,many,TRBJ2-7,TGCAGTGGTTCCCTGGGACGTGTGATCTACGAGCAGTACTTC,CSGSLGRVIYEQYF
TRBV28,-,many,TRBJ2-1,TGTGCCAGCAACCCGAGGCGGGGAAAAAGCTACAATGAGCAGTTCTTC,CASNPRRGKSYNEQFF
TRBV20-1,-,many,TRBJ2-2,TGCAGTGCTAGCTCCGGGTTCACCGGGGAGCTGTTTTTT,CSASSGFTGELFF
TRBV6-5,-,many,TRBJ1-1,TGTGCCAGCAGTTATAAAGGACGGCCGAACACTGAAGCTTTCTTT,CASSYKGRPNTEAFF
TRBV3-1,-,many,TRBJ1-1,TGTGCCAGCAGCAGTAGTCGGGCCACTGAAGCTTTCTTT,CASSSSRATEAFF
TRBV5-5,TRBD1,few,TRBJ1-5,TGTGCCAGCAGCTACGGGACAGTTCCCAATCAGCCCCAGCATTTT,CASSYGTVPNQPQHF
TRBV7-2,-,many,TRBJ2-3,TGTGCCAGCAGCTTAGGGGTCGGGGTTAGCACAGATACGCAGTATTTT,CASSLGVGVSTDTQYF